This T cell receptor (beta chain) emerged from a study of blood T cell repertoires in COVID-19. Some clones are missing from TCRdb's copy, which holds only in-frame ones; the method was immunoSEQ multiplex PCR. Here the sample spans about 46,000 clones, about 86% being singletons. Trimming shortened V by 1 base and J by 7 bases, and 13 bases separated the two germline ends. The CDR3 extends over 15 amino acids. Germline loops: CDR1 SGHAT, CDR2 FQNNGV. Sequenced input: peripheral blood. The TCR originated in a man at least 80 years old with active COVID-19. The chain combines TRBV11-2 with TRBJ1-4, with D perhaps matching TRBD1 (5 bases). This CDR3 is CASSLGQGRGEKLFF. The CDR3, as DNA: TGTGCCAGCAGCTTAGGGCAGGGCCGTGGTGAAAAACTGTTTTTT.